These 10 T cell receptor beta chains share one sample of origin, sequenced in a study of tissue T cells after allogeneic stem cell transplantation. Noted time point: mouse harvest day 14 after allogeneic transplant. Tail vein injection delivered 10^7 T-cell-depleted bone marrow cells and 10^6 splenic CD5+ T cells. Repertoires were generated with immunoSEQ multiplex PCR, while TCRdb's copy carries only in-frame clones and drops some. Of over 2,000 clones listed, approximately 46% are singletons. Sequencing input: lymph node tissue. These receptors originate from a female BALB/c mouse given C57BL/6 T cells with graft-versus-host disease after an allogeneic hematopoietic cell transplant.

Regarding this clone: Gene names and germline refer to mouse. The read ends 1 residue before the CDR3 terminus; that terminus is restored from the germline J gene. The V and J genes are TRBV20 and TRBJ1-2; D not certain. V shed 5 bases and J shed 0 bases, with 10 bases lying between them. Germline CDR1 is GFQATS and CDR2 is STVNSAI. The CDR3 loop spans 13 amino acids. The covered CDR3 bases are TGTGGTGCTCTCGCGACACCAAACTCCGACTACACC. This gives the protein CGALATPNSDYT. From start to end, the CDR3 is CGALATPNSDYTF.

This clone appeared a few times. Mouse gene names apply. The read falls 1 residue short of the CDR3 end, and the missing part is taken from the germline J gene. The chain employs TRBV19 and TRBJ1-3; no firm D call. In germline, CDR1 is FNHDT, CDR2 SITEND (reference sequence). Trimming removed 2 bases from V and 0 bases from J, with 9 bases in between. CDR3 length equals 15 residues. The part of the CDR3 DNA that was read is TGTGCCAGCAGTATCGGCGCTAATTCTGGAAATACGCTCTAT. It specifies CASSIGANSGNTLY. The whole CDR3 sequence reads CASSIGANSGNTLYF.

Turning to this clone: Germline and genes: mouse. The read ends 1 residue before the CDR3 terminus; that terminus is restored from the germline J gene. The chain couples TRBV17 to TRBJ2-7, with 12 bases identical to TRBD2. The CDR3 has 15 residues. The V and J ends lost 3 bases and 4 bases, in that order; junction bases with no gene match: 4. Germline loops: CDR1 MNHDT, CDR2 YYDKIL. This CDR3 reads CASSRTGGASYEQYF. The sequenced CDR3 bases are TGTGCTAGCAGTAGGACTGGGGGGGCTTCTTATGAACAGTAC.

This clone came up a few times. The gene names here belong to mouse. Coverage ceases 1 residue before the CDR3 finishes, and the germline J gene fills in the end. The chain employs TRBV23 and TRBJ1-4; the table's TRBD1 call for D was not verified on the DNA. The CDR3 is made up of 14 amino acids. The germline CDR1 and CDR2 sequences are KGHTA and FQNQQP. The covered CDR3 bases are TGCTCCAGCAGCGGGGACAGGGTCAACGAAAGATTATTT. Residues: CSSSGDRVNERLF. The complete CDR3 sequence is CSSSGDRVNERLFF.

To note about this clone: Genes and germline are mouse. The read halts 1 residue ahead of the CDR3 end, with the missing end drawn from the germline J gene. The gene calls are TRBV26 and TRBJ2-1; 11 bases line up with TRBD2. Germline CDR1 and CDR2: KGHPV and FQNQEV (reference sequence). The CDR3 contains 15 residues. After removal of 2 bases from V and 3 bases from J, the junction contained 0 bases not matched to a gene. CDR3 DNA, as far as it was read: TGTGCCAGCAGTCTGGACTGGGGGGGCTATGCTGAGCAGTTC. It translates to CASSLDWGGYAEQF. The complete CDR3 reads CASSLDWGGYAEQFF.

Comments on this clone: Germline and genes here are mouse. The read ends 1 residue shy of where the CDR3 ends; the end is completed using the germline J gene. The chain links TRBV26 to TRBJ1-4, with a tentative D call TRBD1 (5 bases). The CDR3 contains 15 residues. From germline, CDR1 is KGHPV and CDR2 FQNQEV (reference sequence). Trimming removed 2 bases from V and 3 bases from J, with 10 bases in between. CDR3 protein: CASSLRQGTNERLFF. Partial CDR3 DNA: TGTGCCAGCAGTCTGCGGCAGGGCACCAACGAAAGATTATTT.

By frequency in the sample, this clone is medium-sized. The genes are named according to mouse. The part of the CDR3 DNA that was read is TGTGCCAGCAGTAATTGGGGACAGGGCAACGAAAGATTATTT. Translated: CASSNWGQGNERLF. The entire CDR3 protein reads CASSNWGQGNERLFF. The rearrangement links TRBV19 to TRBJ1-4; 9 nucleotides agree with TRBD1. Read data end 1 residue before the CDR3 end; the end is taken from the germline J gene. J gave up 4 bases and V 3 bases, and 4 bases lay outside the gene matches. This CDR3 is built from 15 residues. CDR1 and CDR2 from the germline V gene are FNHDT and SITEND (reference sequence).

This clone came up a few times. Germline and genes: mouse. The CDR3 goes on 1 residue after the read ends, and that part is filled in from the germline J gene. V is TRBV15 and J is TRBJ1-4, with D perhaps TRBD1 (5 bases). CDR1 and CDR2 from the germline V gene are SGHND and FRSKSL. The CDR3 loop spans 11 amino acids. Trimming removed 6 bases at V and 6 bases at J, with 5 bases between. CDR3 bases read: TGTGCCAGCAGGACAGACGAAAGATTATTT. It codes for CASRTDERLF. The CDR3 as a whole reads CASRTDERLFF.

As for this clone: Genes and germline are mouse. The covered CDR3 bases are TGTGGTGCTAGGACAAACTCCGACTACACC. Its translation: CGARTNSDYT. The full CDR3 protein reads CGARTNSDYTF. The genes are TRBV20 and TRBJ1-2; D is uncertain. The read ends 1 residue before the CDR3 terminus; that terminus is restored from the germline J gene. Germline assignment: CDR1 GFQATS and CDR2 STVNSAI. This CDR3 contains 11 residues. Trimming shortened V by 2 bases and J by 0 bases, and 1 base separated the two germline ends.

This clone is labeled as medium-sized (0.01 to 0.1%). The genes are named according to mouse. The sequence runs out 1 residue before the end of the CDR3; the remainder is reconstructed from the germline J gene. This sequence joins TRBV26 and TRBJ1-2; D not resolved. V was trimmed by 4 bases and J by 4 bases, leaving 4 bases between them. Per germline, CDR1 KGHPV and CDR2 FQNQEV (reference sequence). The CDR3 is 11 amino acids. The CDR3: CASSPASDYTF. CDR3 DNA (partial): TGTGCCAGCAGTCCGGCCTCCGACTACACC.